The clone carrying this T cell receptor (beta chain) was seen only once. Its specificity is unknown. The CDR3 sequence is 16 residues long. CDR1 and CDR2 from the germline V gene are WNHNN and SYGVQD (reference sequence). V was clipped by 5 bases and J by 0 bases; unmatched bases: 7. The sample belongs to a study of cytomegalovirus exposure and HLA in healthy donors. Broader study findings: Sequence variants that were highly shared formed a cluster that was likely a sequencing artifact.

The study ran its PCR with 60 Vbeta and 13 Jbeta primers. The repertoire was sequenced with immunoSEQ multiplex PCR; TCRdb's copy has only in-frame clones and lacks some. The sample includes under 200,000 clones, roughly 77% seen only once; the top ten take around 2.8%. The chain is built from TRBV10-1 and TRBJ2-3; 8 bases fit TRBD2. Input material: PBMCs. The sequence was obtained from a woman aged 40-49 years in good health and CMV-seropositive. CDR3 nucleotides: TGCGCCAGCAGTCTTACTAGCGGCCCTAGCACAGATACGCAGTATTTT. Translating gives CASSLTSGPSTDTQYF.